Below, 19 T cell receptor beta chains from the same sample are listed, as sequenced in a study of lymphopenia after photon versus proton radiotherapy. Measured with immunoSEQ multiplex PCR; TCRdb has only the in-frame clones, and not every one. The sample records 30,000 to 45,000 clones, around nine tenths being singletons. This specimen consisted of peripheral blood, obtained from a patient treated with photon-based radiotherapy. These receptors originate from a man aged 55-75 years with cholangiocarcinoma.

With regard to this clone: An end of the junction does not agree with germline; a read error may underlie this. The chain combines TRBV7-7 with TRBJ2-2, with a tentative D call TRBD1 (6 bases). Germline V gene sequence: CDR1 SSHAT, CDR2 FNYEAQ (reference sequence). The CDR3 length is 14 residues. This CDR3 is CASSLAPGDGELFF. The CDR3 DNA reads TGTGCTAGCAGCTTAGCCCCAGGGGACGGGGAGCTGTTTTTT.

This clone was recorded once. This chain links TRBV29-1 with TRBJ2-3, with 12 nucleotides matching TRBD2. After removal of 4 bases from V and 5 bases from J, the junction contained 7 bases not matched to a gene. Per germline, CDR1 SQVTM and CDR2 ANQGSEA. The CDR3 consists of 15 residues. The chain's CDR3 is CSVASGGAWGDTQYF. CDR3 sequence (DNA): TGCAGCGTTGCTAGCGGGGGGGCCTGGGGAGATACGCAGTATTTT.

The gene calls are TRBV5-1 and TRBJ2-1; no clear D. Looked up from germline, CDR1 is SGHRS and CDR2 is YFSETQ. With 4 bases removed from V and 4 bases from J, the gap between germline ends came to 9 bases. The CDR3 is 13 residues long. For the CDR3, the DNA is TGCGCCAGCAGCCAGGAAACTTACAATGAGCAGTTCTTC. Its protein product is CASSQETYNEQFF. Full variable domain (outside the CDR3, taken from reference TRBV5-1 and TRBJ2-1): KAGVTQTPRYLIKTRGQQVTLSCSPISGHRSVSWYQQTPGQGLQFLFEYFSETQRNKGNFPGRFSGRQFSNSRSEMNVSTLELGDSALYLCASSQETYNEQFFGPGTRLTVL.

The rearrangement joins TRBV18 to TRBJ2-2; no reliable D call. Trimming shortened V by 2 bases and J by 1 base, and 2 bases separated the two germline ends. The CDR3 is 13 amino acids. Germline V gene sequence: CDR1 KGHSH, CDR2 LQKENI. CDR3 region: CASSPVNTGELFF. In DNA, the CDR3 is TGTGCCAGCTCACCAGTGAACACCGGGGAGCTGTTTTTT.

The J gene is TRBJ2-3, the V gene TRBV28, with D possibly matching TRBD1 (6 bases). This CDR3 comprises 15 residues. V lost 7 bases to trimming and J lost 0 bases, with 14 bases between them. The germline V gene encodes CDR1 MDHEN and CDR2 SYDVKM. The CDR3 region has the DNA TGTGCCAGCATTCAAGGACAGCCGAGCACAGATACGCAGTATTTT. It yields the protein CASIQGQPSTDTQYF.

This clone was found once. The J gene is TRBJ2-1, the V gene TRBV29-1, with 12 positions matching TRBD2. The CDR3 is made up of 16 amino acids. J gave up 3 bases and V 2 bases, and 5 bases lay outside the gene matches. Germline loops: CDR1 SQVTM, CDR2 ANQGSEA. CDR3 residues: CSVEPSGRAYYNEQFF. CDR3 DNA sequence: TGCAGCGTTGAACCTAGCGGGAGGGCCTACTACAATGAGCAGTTCTTC.

J is TRBJ2-5 and V is TRBV18, with D unclear. This CDR3 comprises 13 residues. V shed 1 base and J shed 1 base, with 4 bases lying between them. The V gene's germline CDR1 is KGHSH and CDR2 LQKENI. This chain's CDR3 is CASSPHSQETQYF. Here the CDR3 DNA reads TGTGCCAGCTCACCACACAGCCAAGAGACCCAGTACTTC. Filled out from reference TRBV18 and TRBJ2-5, the complete variable domain reads NAGVMQNPRHLVRRRGQEARLRCSPMKGHSHVYWYRQLPEEGLKFMVYLQKENIIDESGMPKERFSAEFPKEGPSILRIQQVVRGDSAAYFCASSPHSQETQYFGPGTRLLVL.

J is TRBJ1-2 and V is TRBV5-6; D may be TRBD1 (5 bases). Deletions cut 0 bases from V and 10 bases from J, with 10 bases between. The CDR3 runs 12 residues. CDR1 and CDR2 (germline): SGHDT, YYEEEE. CDR3 sequence (DNA): TGTGCCAGCAGCTTGGAATCACAGGCCTACACCTTC. It encodes CASSLESQAYTF.

The rearrangement uses TRBV19 and TRBJ2-6; D is possibly TRBD1 (5 bases). There are 14 residues in the CDR3. Per the germline V gene, CDR1 is LNHDA and CDR2 is SQIVND (reference sequence). Trimming cost V 9 bases and J 2 bases, with 11 bases left between them. CDR3: CASEQVAGANVLTF. CDR3 sequence (DNA): TGTGCCAGCGAACAGGTAGCTGGGGCCAACGTCCTGACTTTC.

The chain joins TRBV5-4 to TRBJ2-7; possibly TRBD1 for D (7 bases). Trimming shortened V by 4 bases and J by 7 bases, and 21 bases separated the two germline ends. The CDR3 contains 15 residues. CDR1 is SGHNT and CDR2 is YYREEE in the germline V gene (reference sequence). The CDR3 DNA is TGTGCCAGCAGCGTGGGCGGGACAGATACAGGGGAGCAGTACTTC. Translating it yields CASSVGGTDTGEQYF.

This clone was observed a handful of times. The V gene is TRBV7-8, the J gene TRBJ1-3; D unresolved. This CDR3 comprises 14 residues. Germline CDR1 reads SGHVS; CDR2 reads FQNEAQ. Trimming shortened V by 5 bases and J by 0 bases, and 8 bases separated the two germline ends. In nucleotides, the CDR3 is TGTGCCAGCAGCCAAGAGTACTCTGGAAACACCATATATTTT. This codes for CASSQEYSGNTIYF.

The V call is TRBV5-1, the J call TRBJ2-7, with 7 bases lining up with TRBD1. The junction had 9 bases not matched to a gene; V was cut back by 0 bases and J by 3 bases. This CDR3 has 16 residues. Germline V gene data show CDR1 as SGHRS and CDR2 as YFSETQ. This CDR3 reads CASSLGQGPQVYEQYF. Here the CDR3 DNA reads TGCGCCAGCAGCTTGGGACAGGGCCCCCAAGTCTACGAGCAGTACTTC.

The chain links TRBV6-1 to TRBJ1-6, with 7 bases aligning to TRBD1. The CDR3 runs to 15 residues. Trimming took 6 bases from V and 8 from J; bases not matched to a gene: 10. CDR1 MNHNS and CDR2 SASEGT come from the germline V gene. Written as DNA, the CDR3 is TGTGCCAGCAGGAAGATGAACAGGGGTGATTCACCCCTCCACTTT. Translating gives CASRKMNRGDSPLHF.

The chain combines TRBV19 with TRBJ1-5; D not resolved. Trimming removed 5 bases from V and 1 base from J, with 12 bases in between. The germline V gene encodes CDR1 LNHDA and CDR2 SQIVND (reference sequence). CDR3 length: 15 amino acids. CDR3 loop: CASSYSTGSNQPQHF. The CDR3 DNA follows: TGTGCCAGTAGTTACTCGACCGGCAGCAATCAGCCCCAGCATTTT.

V is TRBV19 and J is TRBJ2-3; D is possibly TRBD1 (5 bases). Trimming left V 2 bases short and J 2 bases short, with 11 bases between. Germline V CDR1 and CDR2: LNHDA, SQIVND (reference sequence). The CDR3 has 15 amino acids. This CDR3 reads CASSISGQLTDTQYF. The CDR3 nucleotides read TGTGCCAGTAGTATAAGTGGACAACTCACAGATACGCAGTATTTT.

In nucleotides, the CDR3 is TGTGCCAGCAGCGACAGGGGGGGTCAGCCCCAGCATTTT. This sequence encodes CASSDRGGQPQHF. The chain couples TRBV6-5 to TRBJ1-5; 9 bases map to TRBD1. V lost 6 bases, J lost 6 bases, and 3 bases stayed unmatched. CDR1 MNHEY and CDR2 SVGAGI come from the germline V gene. The CDR3 sequence is 13 residues long.

The chain has TRBV11-3 and TRBJ1-3; D is unclear. This CDR3 comprises 15 residues. Germline V CDR1 and CDR2: SGHNT, YENEEA. V was clipped by 0 bases and J by 3 bases, with 9 bases between them. This CDR3 reads CASSLDPRYGNTIYF. The CDR3, as DNA: TGTGCCAGCAGCTTAGATCCGCGGTATGGAAACACCATATATTTT.

This clone was picked up a small number of times. The gene calls are TRBV6-4 and TRBJ2-2; 7 nucleotides line up with TRBD2. CDR3 length: 14 residues. Germline CDR1 MRHNA, CDR2 SNTAGT. Trimming cost V 10 bases and J 4 bases; bases outside gene matches: 9. The CDR3 reads CATGGTPGTGELFF. DNA of the CDR3: TGTGCCACCGGGGGGACCCCTGGCACCGGGGAGCTGTTTTTT.

J is TRBJ1-1 and V is TRBV9; 12 positions agree with TRBD1. The CDR3 spans 15 residues. V gave up 4 bases and J gave up 4 bases; unmatched junction bases: 5. Per germline, CDR1 SGDLS and CDR2 YYNGEE. CDR3 DNA: TGTGCCAGCAGCACGGGACAGGGGGCGAGCACTGAAGCTTTCTTT. Protein sequence: CASSTGQGASTEAFF.